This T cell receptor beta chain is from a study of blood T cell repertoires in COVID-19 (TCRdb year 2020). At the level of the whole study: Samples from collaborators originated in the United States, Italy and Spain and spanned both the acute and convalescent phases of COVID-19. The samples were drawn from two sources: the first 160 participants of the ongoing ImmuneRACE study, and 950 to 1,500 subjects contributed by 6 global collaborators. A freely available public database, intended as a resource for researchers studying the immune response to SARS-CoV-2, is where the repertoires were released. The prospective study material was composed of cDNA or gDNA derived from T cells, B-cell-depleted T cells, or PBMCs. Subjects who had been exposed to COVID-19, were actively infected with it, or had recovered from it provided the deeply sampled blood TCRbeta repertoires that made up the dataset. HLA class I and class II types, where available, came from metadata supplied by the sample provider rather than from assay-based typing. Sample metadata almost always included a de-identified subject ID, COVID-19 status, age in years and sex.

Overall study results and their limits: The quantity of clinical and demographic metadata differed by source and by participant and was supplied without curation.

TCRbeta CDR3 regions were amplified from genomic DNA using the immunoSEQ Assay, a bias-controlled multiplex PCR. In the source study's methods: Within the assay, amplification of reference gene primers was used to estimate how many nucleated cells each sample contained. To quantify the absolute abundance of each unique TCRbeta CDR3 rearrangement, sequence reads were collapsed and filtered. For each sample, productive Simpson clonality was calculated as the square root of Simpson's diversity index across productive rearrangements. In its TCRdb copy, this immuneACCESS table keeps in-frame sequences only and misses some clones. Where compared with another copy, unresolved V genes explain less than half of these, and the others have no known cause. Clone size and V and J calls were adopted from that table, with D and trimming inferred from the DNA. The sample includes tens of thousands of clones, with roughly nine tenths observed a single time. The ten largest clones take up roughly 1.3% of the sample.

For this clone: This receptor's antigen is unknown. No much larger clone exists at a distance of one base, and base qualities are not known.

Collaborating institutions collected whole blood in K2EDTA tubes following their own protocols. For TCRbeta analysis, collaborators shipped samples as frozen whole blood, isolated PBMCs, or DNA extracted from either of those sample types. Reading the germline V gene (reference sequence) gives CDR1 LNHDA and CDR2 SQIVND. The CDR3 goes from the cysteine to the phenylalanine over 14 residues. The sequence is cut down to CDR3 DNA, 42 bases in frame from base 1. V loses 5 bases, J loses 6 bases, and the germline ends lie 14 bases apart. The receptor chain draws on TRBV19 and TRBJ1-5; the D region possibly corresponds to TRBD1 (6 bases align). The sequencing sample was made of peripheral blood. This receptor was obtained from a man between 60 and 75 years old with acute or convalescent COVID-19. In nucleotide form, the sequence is TGTGCCAGTAGTCCCTCAGGGGTAGGTCAGCCCCAGCATTTT. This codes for CASSPSGVGQPQHF.